This TCR beta chain was obtained from a study of T cell responses to AZD1222 COVID-19 vaccine. Second-dose groups at about 4 or about 12 weeks were pooled. In the case of this clone: What it binds is unknown.

Profiled with immunoSEQ multiplex PCR; TCRdb holds only in-frame clones, not every one. The data contain some 170,000 clones, under 95% of them singletons. General study findings and limits: Just a handful of people given AZD1222 tested seropositive at baseline. White British donors predominated, females outnumbered males, and clonal diversity was possibly underestimated. All repertoire sampling was performed exclusively after the peak T cell response.

Trimming left V 0 bases short and J 5 bases short, with 10 bases between. The CDR3 loop spans 15 amino acids. Germline V gives CDR1 MNHEY, CDR2 SMNVEV (reference sequence). The specimen was peripheral blood, collected 28 days after the second AZD1222 dose. The J gene is TRBJ1-4, the V gene TRBV27; D may be TRBD1 (5 bases). The clonotype was recovered from an adult who received the AZD1222 COVID-19 vaccine. As DNA, the CDR3 is TGTGCCAGCAGTTTATCCGGGGGGATGAATGAAAAACTGTTTTTT. It yields the protein CASSLSGGMNEKLFF. Supplemented by reference TRBV27 and TRBJ1-4, the full variable domain reads EAQVTQNPRYLITVTGKKLTVTCSQNMNHEYMSWYRQDPGLGLRQIYYSMNVEVTDKGDVPEGYKVSRKEKRNFPLILESPSPNQTSLYFCASSLSGGMNEKLFFGSGTQLSVL.